This is a list of T cell receptor beta chains from one sample in a study of Ad26.COV2.S vaccination and SARS-CoV-2 variants. Sequenced by immunoSEQ multiplex PCR; TCRdb stores in-frame clones only, minus some. The table records 200,000 to 300,000 clones, around nine tenths of them present only once. The source material was peripheral blood, sampled in a trial of Ad26.COV2.S vaccine versus placebo. The receptor source for this set is a person aged 18-60 years who received the Ad26.COV2.S COVID-19 vaccine or a placebo. Both conserved end residues are part of each CDR3. Fields, in order: CDR3 length, D gene, V gene, clone size, J gene, CDR3 protein, CDR3 DNA. D genes are given only for firm matches. Clone size is given for some rows only: seen once, a few or many times, or a class if the clone is expanded.

cdr3_length: 16
d_call: TRBD2
v_call: TRBV7-9
clone_size: -
j_call: TRBJ2-3
cdr3_aa: CASSLARGDRTDTQYF
cdr3_nt: TGTGCCAGCAGCTTAGCACGGGGGGATAGAACAGATACGCAGTATTTT

cdr3_length: 16
d_call: -
v_call: TRBV6-5
clone_size: -
j_call: TRBJ1-1
cdr3_aa: CASSYRAFTANTEAFF
cdr3_nt: TGTGCCAGCAGTTACAGGGCTTTCACTGCGAACACTGAAGCTTTCTTT

cdr3_length: 16
d_call: TRBD2
v_call: TRBV5-4
clone_size: -
j_call: TRBJ2-5
cdr3_aa: CASSSTAGGPEETQYF
cdr3_nt: TGTGCCAGCAGCTCGACAGCGGGAGGGCCGGAGGAGACCCAGTACTTC

cdr3_length: 14
d_call: -
v_call: TRBV15
clone_size: once
j_call: TRBJ2-1
cdr3_aa: CATSSRQGHNEQFF
cdr3_nt: TGTGCCACCAGCAGTCGTCAGGGGCACAATGAGCAGTTCTTC

cdr3_length: 14
d_call: TRBD2
v_call: TRBV6-5
clone_size: -
j_call: TRBJ2-2
cdr3_aa: CASSWRESTGELFF
cdr3_nt: TGTGCCAGCAGTTGGCGGGAGTCCACCGGGGAGCTGTTTTTT

cdr3_length: 17
d_call: TRBD2
v_call: TRBV20-1
clone_size: -
j_call: TRBJ2-3
cdr3_aa: CSASQGLAGFSTDTQYF
cdr3_nt: TGCAGTGCTAGTCAAGGGCTAGCGGGGTTTAGCACAGATACGCAGTATTTT

cdr3_length: 16
d_call: -
v_call: TRBV4-1
clone_size: -
j_call: TRBJ2-1
cdr3_aa: CASRLDGSPANNEQFF
cdr3_nt: TGCGCCAGCAGACTAGACGGGAGCCCGGCGAACAATGAGCAGTTCTTC

cdr3_length: 15
d_call: TRBD2
v_call: TRBV7-2
clone_size: -
j_call: TRBJ2-5
cdr3_aa: CASSIGTSGLETQYF
cdr3_nt: TGTGCCAGCAGCATCGGGACTAGCGGGTTGGAGACCCAGTACTTC

cdr3_length: 14
d_call: -
v_call: TRBV2
clone_size: -
j_call: TRBJ2-1
cdr3_aa: CASSVQTTYNEQFF
cdr3_nt: TGTGCCAGCAGTGTTCAGACTACCTACAATGAGCAGTTCTTC

cdr3_length: 15
d_call: -
v_call: TRBV5-1
clone_size: -
j_call: TRBJ1-6
cdr3_aa: CASKTESDYNSPLHF
cdr3_nt: TGCGCCAGCAAAACCGAGTCAGACTATAATTCACCCCTCCACTTT

cdr3_length: 16
d_call: -
v_call: TRBV30
clone_size: -
j_call: TRBJ2-1
cdr3_aa: CAWSEGYLDRYNEQFF
cdr3_nt: TGTGCCTGGAGTGAGGGGTACCTCGACCGCTACAATGAGCAGTTCTTC

cdr3_length: 16
d_call: TRBD2
v_call: TRBV18
clone_size: -
j_call: TRBJ2-5
cdr3_aa: CASSPFVAGDQETQYF
cdr3_nt: TGTGCCAGCTCCCCCTTTGTGGCGGGGGACCAAGAGACCCAGTACTTC

cdr3_length: 14
d_call: -
v_call: TRBV7-8
clone_size: -
j_call: TRBJ1-6
cdr3_aa: CASSLDRSNSPLHF
cdr3_nt: TGTGCCAGCAGCCTAGACAGATCAAACTCACCCCTCCACTTT

cdr3_length: 14
d_call: -
v_call: TRBV7-3
clone_size: -
j_call: TRBJ2-2
cdr3_aa: CASSSGDHPGELFF
cdr3_nt: TGTGCCAGCAGTTCCGGGGACCATCCCGGGGAGCTGTTTTTT

cdr3_length: 10
d_call: -
v_call: TRBV20-1
clone_size: -
j_call: TRBJ2-3
cdr3_aa: CSARPDTQYF
cdr3_nt: TGCAGTGCTAGGCCCGATACGCAGTATTTT

cdr3_length: 15
d_call: -
v_call: TRBV29-1
clone_size: -
j_call: TRBJ2-7
cdr3_aa: CSAVLPGPPAYEQYF
cdr3_nt: TGCAGCGCAGTACTTCCGGGACCCCCCGCCTACGAGCAGTACTTC

cdr3_length: 16
d_call: TRBD1
v_call: TRBV27
clone_size: -
j_call: TRBJ2-2
cdr3_aa: CASSPLDRVNTGELFF
cdr3_nt: TGTGCCAGCAGTCCCCTCGACAGGGTGAACACCGGGGAGCTGTTTTTT

cdr3_length: 15
d_call: -
v_call: TRBV21-1
clone_size: -
j_call: TRBJ2-3
cdr3_aa: CASTPRPRTTDTQYF
cdr3_nt: TGTGCTAGCACCCCGCGGCCCAGAACCACAGATACGCAGTATTTT

cdr3_length: 13
d_call: -
v_call: TRBV2
clone_size: -
j_call: TRBJ1-6
cdr3_aa: CASSVEGNSPLHF
cdr3_nt: TGTGCCAGCAGTGTGGAGGGGAACTCACCCCTCCACTTT

cdr3_length: 16
d_call: -
v_call: TRBV5-6
clone_size: -
j_call: TRBJ1-4
cdr3_aa: CASSFYSRGTNEKLFF
cdr3_nt: TGTGCCAGCAGCTTCTATTCCCGCGGAACTAATGAAAAACTGTTTTTT

cdr3_length: 15
d_call: TRBD1
v_call: TRBV7-2
clone_size: -
j_call: TRBJ2-2
cdr3_aa: CASSEPGQYTGELFF
cdr3_nt: TGTGCCAGCAGCGAACCGGGACAGTACACCGGGGAGCTGTTTTTT

cdr3_length: 19
d_call: -
v_call: TRBV7-9
clone_size: -
j_call: TRBJ1-4
cdr3_aa: CASSYIRWGIRATNEKLFF
cdr3_nt: TGTGCCAGCAGCTATATTAGGTGGGGAATACGTGCAACTAATGAAAAACTGTTTTTT

cdr3_length: 15
d_call: TRBD1
v_call: TRBV6-2/TRBV6-3
clone_size: -
j_call: TRBJ1-2
cdr3_aa: CASSYSGQGTYGYTF
cdr3_nt: TGTGCCAGCAGTTACAGTGGACAGGGCACCTATGGCTACACCTTC

cdr3_length: 15
d_call: -
v_call: TRBV27
clone_size: -
j_call: TRBJ2-1
cdr3_aa: CASSLGTPTYNEQFF
cdr3_nt: TGTGCCAGCAGTTTAGGGACTCCGACCTACAATGAGCAGTTCTTC

cdr3_length: 12
d_call: -
v_call: TRBV5-1
clone_size: -
j_call: TRBJ2-1
cdr3_aa: CASSLFEGFPFF
cdr3_nt: TGCGCCAGCAGCTTGTTCGAAGGGTTTCCTTTCTTC

cdr3_length: 18
d_call: TRBD1
v_call: TRBV10-3
clone_size: -
j_call: TRBJ1-1
cdr3_aa: CAISALDRGAGMNTEAFF
cdr3_nt: TGTGCCATCAGTGCTCTGGACAGGGGTGCTGGAATGAACACTGAAGCTTTCTTT

cdr3_length: 17
d_call: -
v_call: TRBV15
clone_size: -
j_call: TRBJ2-7
cdr3_aa: CATSRDLISETLYEQYF
cdr3_nt: TGTGCCACCAGCAGAGATTTAATCTCGGAGACGCTCTACGAGCAGTACTTC

cdr3_length: 16
d_call: TRBD1
v_call: TRBV7-9
clone_size: -
j_call: TRBJ1-3
cdr3_aa: CASSTNHRGNGNTIYF
cdr3_nt: TGTGCCAGCAGCACCAATCACAGGGGAAATGGAAACACCATATATTTT